The 5 T cell receptor beta chains given below trace back to one sample, sequenced in a study of blood T cell repertoires in COVID-19. The repertoire was sequenced with immunoSEQ multiplex PCR; TCRdb's copy has only in-frame clones and lacks some. The sample shows over 75,000 clones, 90% of them seen only once. The specimen was peripheral blood. The receptors originated from a man in his sixties with acute or convalescent COVID-19.

The chain recombines TRBV6-2 or TRBV6-3 with TRBJ2-1; 10 bases map to TRBD2. Germline trimming cut 6 bases from V and 0 bases from J; bases unmatched to any gene: 2. The CDR3 length is 15 residues. Germline V lookup: CDR1 MNHEY, CDR2 SVGEGT. This CDR3 reads CASRPSGSSYNEQFF. The CDR3 region has the DNA TGTGCCAGCAGGCCTAGCGGGAGCTCCTACAATGAGCAGTTCTTC.

This chain connects TRBV5-6 to TRBJ2-2; TRBD2 matches at 9 bases. V shed 1 base and J 2 bases; nucleotides not matched to a gene: 3. CDR1 SGHDT and CDR2 YYEEEE come from the germline V gene. The CDR3 contains 16 residues. The CDR3 spells CASSLRREGNTGELFF. The CDR3 bases are TGTGCCAGCAGCTTGAGGCGGGAGGGCAACACCGGGGAGCTGTTTTTT.

This chain uses TRBV4-1 with TRBJ2-7; D might be TRBD1 (5 bases). From germline, CDR1 is MGHRA and CDR2 YSYEKL. V lost 0 bases and J 0 bases, leaving 9 bases between the germline ends. The CDR3 runs 15 residues. In DNA form, the CDR3 reads TGCGCCAGCAGCCAAGATGACAGCAGCTCCTACGAGCAGTACTTC. Amino acids: CASSQDDSSSYEQYF.

The chain is built from TRBV12-3 or TRBV12-4 and TRBJ1-4; D might be TRBD1 (6 bases). The CDR3 covers 13 residues. Trimming stripped 5 bases from V and 7 bases from J, with 11 bases between. The CDR3 spells CASSTLRGEKLFF. The CDR3 DNA is TGTGCCAGCAGTACTCTCAGGGGTGAAAAACTGTTTTTT.

The chain has TRBV9 and TRBJ1-1; the match to TRBD1 covers 10 bases. V gave up 4 bases and J gave up 8 bases; unmatched junction bases: 5. The germline CDR1 and CDR2 sequences are SGDLS and YYNGEE. The CDR3 is made up of 13 amino acids. The CDR3 sequence is CASSTGQGNEAFF. The DNA of the CDR3 is TGTGCCAGCAGCACGGGACAGGGGAACGAAGCTTTCTTT.